The source of this T cell receptor (beta chain) is a study of T cells after posttransplantation cyclophosphamide. This CDR3 region has 15 residues. Germline CDR1 SGHTS, CDR2 YDEGEE. After removal of 4 bases from V and 3 bases from J, the junction contained 6 bases not matched to a gene. Treatment was busulfan-fludarabine conditioning, a marrow graft, and cyclophosphamide on days +3 and +4. TCRdb keeps only in-frame clones here, not all; method: immunoSEQ multiplex PCR. The repertoire holds some 37,000 clones, with around 80% as singletons. The sequencing used CD4+ T cells sorted from blood, collected around 2,000 days after a stem cell transplant with posttransplant cyclophosphamide. This TCR was recovered from a female patient between 35 and 55 years old who received an allogeneic stem cell transplant from a related donor, was CMV-positive, and had no GVHD. Some T cells may be supplied by the graft donor. The chain combines TRBV5-8 with TRBJ2-1, with TRBD1 matching over 8 bases. The DNA for the CDR3 is TGTGCCAGCAGCCCCAGACAGGGGTTCTACAATGAGCAGTTCTTC. This translates into CASSPRQGFYNEQFF.